The source of this TCR beta chain is a study of CD8 T cells in ankylosing spondylitis. V lost 4 bases and J 4 bases, leaving 11 bases between the germline ends. This CDR3 is 13 amino acids long. The germline V gene encodes CDR1 DFQATT and CDR2 SNEGSKA (reference sequence). This clonotype was found many times. Its specificity is not known. Libraries for TCR beta were made by quantitative 5'-RACE with molecular barcodes. In TCRdb, the 5' RACE reads were re-called with MiXCR into one record per CDR3 protein. The table has 150,000 to 200,000 distinct CDR3 sequences, roughly 10% seen once. General study points: Typical of ankylosing spondylitis blood, it appeared, was a TCR beta motif of eight highly homologous variants. Earlier literature documents some of the motif variants in reactive arthritis synovial fluid and blood.

This rearrangement joins TRBV20-1 to TRBJ2-1; perhaps TRBD2 as D (5 bases). Sequencing used blood, either unsorted or a sorted T cell fraction (not recorded which). The clonotype comes from a male donor with ankylosing spondylitis or in good health (not recorded which). CDR3 region: CSAMPGDYNEQFF. In nucleotides, the CDR3 is TGCAGTGCTATGCCCGGGGATTACAATGAGCAGTTCTTC.